These T cell receptor beta chains were read from a single sample in a study of T-cell memory formation after mild COVID-19. TCRdb analysed the 5' RACE reads with MiXCR anew, one entry per CDR3 protein. The sample carries about 430,000 distinct CDR3 sequences, 24% recorded once. Sequenced input: PBMCs or a T cell subset sorted from them (not recorded which). Every receptor here comes from an adult woman who had mild COVID-19 (a few samples of this study predate the infection). Cell type and time point are not known. The CDR3 runs from the conserved cysteine through the conserved F or W. The order of the fields is J gene, CDR3 length, clone size, V gene, CDR3 protein. Clone size is given for some rows only: seen once, a few or many times, or a class if the clone is expanded.

J: TRBJ2-3; length: 13; size: .; V: TRBV7-2; CDR3: CASSPSSGRAEYF
J: TRBJ2-3; length: 14; size: once; V: TRBV4-3; CDR3: CASSQDSPSDTQYF
J: TRBJ1-3; length: 12; size: .; V: TRBV5-8; CDR3: CAIASYGNTIYF
J: TRBJ2-1; length: 14; size: .; V: TRBV18; CDR3: CASSPPGFSTEQFF
J: TRBJ1-1; length: 11; size: .; V: TRBV2; CDR3: CASRTAGGAFF
J: TRBJ2-7; length: 15; size: once; V: TRBV6-1; CDR3: CASSLRDASSYEQYF
J: TRBJ1-6; length: 16; size: .; V: TRBV20-1; CDR3: CSASPNVPSVESPLHF
J: TRBJ1-6; length: 14; size: .; V: TRBV7-2; CDR3: CASSHRTGDSPLHF
J: TRBJ2-7; length: 14; size: many; V: TRBV7-2; CDR3: CASSLHGGSGEQYF
J: TRBJ1-6; length: 15; size: .; V: TRBV5-1; CDR3: CASSLAGGETSPLHF
J: TRBJ2-7; length: 12; size: few; V: TRBV6-2/TRBV6-3; CDR3: CASSLDRLEQYF
J: TRBJ2-7; length: 17; size: few; V: TRBV4-3; CDR3: CASSQGTSVVLRVEQYF
J: TRBJ2-1; length: 16; size: .; V: TRBV9; CDR3: CASSVVGTSSYNEQFF
J: TRBJ1-2; length: 15; size: few; V: TRBV20-1; CDR3: CSAGKGQGTNYGYTF
J: TRBJ2-3; length: 18; size: few; V: TRBV6-5; CDR3: CASSYSFFGKKGTDTQYF
J: TRBJ1-1; length: 13; size: many; V: TRBV7-3; CDR3: CASSTGVNTEAFF
J: TRBJ2-2; length: 13; size: few; V: TRBV12-3/TRBV12-4; CDR3: CASSLTSGGELFF
J: TRBJ1-4; length: 13; size: .; V: TRBV5-1; CDR3: CASSPQGSEKLFF
J: TRBJ1-1; length: 13; size: .; V: TRBV2; CDR3: CATLRDRETEAFF
J: TRBJ2-7; length: 13; size: once; V: TRBV12-3/TRBV12-4; CDR3: CASSLDPWDEQYF
J: TRBJ1-1; length: 11; size: few; V: TRBV15; CDR3: CATSSITEAFF
J: TRBJ2-3; length: 12; size: .; V: TRBV20-1; CDR3: CVVASGTDTQYF
J: TRBJ2-5; length: 19; size: .; V: TRBV7-9; CDR3: CASSLSGTLVLGFQETQYF
J: TRBJ1-2; length: 16; size: .; V: TRBV27; CDR3: CASSRSYRSTSYGYTF
J: TRBJ1-5; length: 18; size: few; V: TRBV10-3; CDR3: CAISELFGREEGNQPQHF
J: TRBJ1-1; length: 15; size: .; V: TRBV18; CDR3: CASSAPHRQNTEAFF
J: TRBJ2-7; length: 14; size: many; V: TRBV12-3/TRBV12-4; CDR3: CASSLATSGYEQYF
J: TRBJ2-1; length: 17; size: .; V: TRBV7-9; CDR3: CASSLIQTGRSWDEQFF
J: TRBJ2-7; length: 17; size: .; V: TRBV12-3/TRBV12-4; CDR3: CASSLALTSGYTYEQYF